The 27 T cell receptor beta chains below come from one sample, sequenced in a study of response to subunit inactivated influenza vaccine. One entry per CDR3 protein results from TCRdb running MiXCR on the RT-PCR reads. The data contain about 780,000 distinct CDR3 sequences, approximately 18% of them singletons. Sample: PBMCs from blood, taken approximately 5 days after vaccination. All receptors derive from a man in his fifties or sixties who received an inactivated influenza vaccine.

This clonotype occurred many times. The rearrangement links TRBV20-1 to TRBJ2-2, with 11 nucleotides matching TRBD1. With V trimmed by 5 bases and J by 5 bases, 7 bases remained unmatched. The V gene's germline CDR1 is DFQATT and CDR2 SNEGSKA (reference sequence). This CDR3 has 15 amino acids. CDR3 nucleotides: TGCAGTGCTCGAAGGGGGACAGGGGGGACCGGGGAGCTGTTTTTT. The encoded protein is CSARRGTGGTGELFF.

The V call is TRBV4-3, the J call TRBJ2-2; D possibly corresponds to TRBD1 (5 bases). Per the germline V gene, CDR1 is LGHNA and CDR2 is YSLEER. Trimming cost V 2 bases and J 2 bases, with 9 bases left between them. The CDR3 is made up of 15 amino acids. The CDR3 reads CASSQSGANTGELFF. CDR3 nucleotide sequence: TGCGCCAGCAGCCAATCTGGGGCTAACACCGGGGAGCTGTTTTTT.

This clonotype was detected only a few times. The CDR3 loop is CASSLLGTGNTHEQFF. In DNA form, the CDR3 reads TGTGCCAGCAGTTTACTCGGGACAGGGAACACCCATGAGCAGTTCTTC. V gene TRBV27 combines with J gene TRBJ2-1; 9 nucleotides line up with TRBD1. The J segment lost 8 bases and the V segment lost 2 bases, leaving 10 bases of the junction unmatched. Germline CDR1 is MNHEY and CDR2 is SMNVEV (reference sequence). This CDR3 contains 16 residues.

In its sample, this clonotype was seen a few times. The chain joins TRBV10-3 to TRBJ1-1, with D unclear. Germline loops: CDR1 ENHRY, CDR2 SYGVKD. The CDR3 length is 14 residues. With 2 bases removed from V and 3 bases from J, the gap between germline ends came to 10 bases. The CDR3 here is CAISERAADTEAFF. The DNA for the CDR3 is TGTGCCATCAGTGAGAGGGCAGCGGACACTGAAGCTTTCTTT.

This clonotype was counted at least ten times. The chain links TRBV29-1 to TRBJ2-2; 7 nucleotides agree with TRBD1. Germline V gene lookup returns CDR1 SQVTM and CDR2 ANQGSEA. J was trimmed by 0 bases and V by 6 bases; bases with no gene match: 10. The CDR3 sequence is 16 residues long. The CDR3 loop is CSVETGPAANTGELFF. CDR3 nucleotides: TGCAGCGTGGAGACAGGGCCGGCCGCGAACACCGGGGAGCTGTTTTTT.

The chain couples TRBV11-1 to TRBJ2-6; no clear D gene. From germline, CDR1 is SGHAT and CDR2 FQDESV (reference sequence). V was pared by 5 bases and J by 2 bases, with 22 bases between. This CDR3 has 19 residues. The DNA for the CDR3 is TGTGCCAGCAGCCGGCTCAGAGTATGGGGTTTAGCTGGGGCCAACGTCCTGACTTTC. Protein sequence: CASSRLRVWGLAGANVLTF.

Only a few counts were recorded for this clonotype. Here the CDR3 reads CASKRGPGETQYF. In DNA, the CDR3 is TGTGCCAGCAAACGGGGGCCAGGGGAGACCCAGTACTTC. This rearrangement joins TRBV2 to TRBJ2-5; D assignment may be TRBD1 or TRBD2 (6 bases each). Germline-derived CDR1 and CDR2 are SNHLY and FYNNEI. The V gene lost 7 bases and the J gene lost 5 bases, with 14 bases spanning the gap. This CDR3 region has 13 residues.

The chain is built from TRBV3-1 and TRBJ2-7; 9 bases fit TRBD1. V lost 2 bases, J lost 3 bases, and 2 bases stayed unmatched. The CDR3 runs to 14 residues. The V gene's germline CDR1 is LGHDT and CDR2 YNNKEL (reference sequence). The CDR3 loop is CASSQWDRDYEQYF. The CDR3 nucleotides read TGTGCCAGCAGCCAATGGGACAGGGACTACGAGCAGTACTTC.

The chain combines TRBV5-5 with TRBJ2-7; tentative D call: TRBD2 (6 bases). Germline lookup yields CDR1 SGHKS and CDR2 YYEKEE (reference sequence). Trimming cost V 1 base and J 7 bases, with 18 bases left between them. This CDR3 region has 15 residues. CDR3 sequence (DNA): TGTGCCAGCAGCTTGTTGGGGGGACGTCTGAGGGAGCAGTACTTC. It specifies CASSLLGGRLREQYF.

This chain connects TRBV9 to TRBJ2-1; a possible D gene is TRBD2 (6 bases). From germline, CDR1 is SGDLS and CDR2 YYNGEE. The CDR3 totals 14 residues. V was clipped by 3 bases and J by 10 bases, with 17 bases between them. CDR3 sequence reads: CASSAELAFNEQFF. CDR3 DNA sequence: TGTGCCAGCAGCGCCGAACTAGCCTTTAACGAGCAGTTCTTC.

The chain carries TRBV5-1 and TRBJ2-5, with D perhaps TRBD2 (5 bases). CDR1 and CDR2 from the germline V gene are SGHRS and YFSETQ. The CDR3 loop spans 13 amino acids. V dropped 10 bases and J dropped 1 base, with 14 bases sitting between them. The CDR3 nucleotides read TGCGCCGGGAGTGTCGGACTCCAAGAGACCCAGTACTTC. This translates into CAGSVGLQETQYF.

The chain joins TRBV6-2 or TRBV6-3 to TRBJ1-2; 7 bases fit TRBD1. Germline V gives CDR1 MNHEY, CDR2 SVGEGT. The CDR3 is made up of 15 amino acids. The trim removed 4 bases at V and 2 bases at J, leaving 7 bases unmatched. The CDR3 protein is CASSSFGTANYGYTF. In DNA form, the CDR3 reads TGTGCCAGCAGTTCCTTCGGGACAGCAAACTATGGCTACACCTTC.

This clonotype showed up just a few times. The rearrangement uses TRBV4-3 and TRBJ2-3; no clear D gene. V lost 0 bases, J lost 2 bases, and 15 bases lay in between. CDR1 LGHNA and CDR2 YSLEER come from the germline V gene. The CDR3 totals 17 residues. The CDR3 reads CASSQEAVGLFTDTQYF. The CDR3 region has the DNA TGCGCCAGCAGCCAAGAGGCGGTGGGCCTCTTCACAGATACGCAGTATTTT.

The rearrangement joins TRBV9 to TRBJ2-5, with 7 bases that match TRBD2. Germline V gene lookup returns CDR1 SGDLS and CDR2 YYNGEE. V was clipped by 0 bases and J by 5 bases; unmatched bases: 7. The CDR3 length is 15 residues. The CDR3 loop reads CASSVGGGGSETQYF. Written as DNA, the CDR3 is TGTGCCAGCAGCGTAGGGGGGGGAGGGTCGGAGACCCAGTACTTC.

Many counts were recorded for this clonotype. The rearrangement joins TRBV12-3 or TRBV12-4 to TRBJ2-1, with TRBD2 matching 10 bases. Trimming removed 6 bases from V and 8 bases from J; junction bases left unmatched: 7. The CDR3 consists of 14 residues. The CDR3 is CASRKTSGDDEQFF. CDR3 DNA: TGTGCCAGCAGAAAAACTAGCGGGGACGATGAGCAGTTCTTC.

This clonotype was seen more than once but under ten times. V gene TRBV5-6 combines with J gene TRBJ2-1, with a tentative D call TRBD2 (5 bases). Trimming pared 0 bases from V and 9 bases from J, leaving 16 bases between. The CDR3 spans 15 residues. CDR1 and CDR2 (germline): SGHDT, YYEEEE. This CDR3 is CASSLVRSPRGEQFF. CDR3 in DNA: TGTGCCAGCAGCTTGGTACGCTCCCCTCGGGGTGAGCAGTTCTTC.

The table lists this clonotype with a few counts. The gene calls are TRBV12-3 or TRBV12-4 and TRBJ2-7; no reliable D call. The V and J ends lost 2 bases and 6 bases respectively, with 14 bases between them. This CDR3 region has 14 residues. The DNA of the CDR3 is TGTGCCAGCAGTTTAAATTTCCCCTACGCCGAGCAGTACTTC. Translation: CASSLNFPYAEQYF.

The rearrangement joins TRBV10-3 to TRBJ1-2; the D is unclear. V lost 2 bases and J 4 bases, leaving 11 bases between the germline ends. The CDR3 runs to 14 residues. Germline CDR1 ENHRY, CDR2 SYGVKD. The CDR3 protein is CAISEKGLGYGYTF. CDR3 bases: TGTGCCATCAGTGAGAAGGGCCTTGGCTATGGCTACACCTTC.

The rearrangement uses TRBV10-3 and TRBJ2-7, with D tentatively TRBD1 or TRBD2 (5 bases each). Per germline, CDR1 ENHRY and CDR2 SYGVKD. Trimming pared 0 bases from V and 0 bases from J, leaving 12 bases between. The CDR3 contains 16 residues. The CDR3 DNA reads TGTGCCATCAGTGAGTCCGGGGCCGTAAGCTCCTACGAGCAGTACTTC. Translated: CAISESGAVSSYEQYF.

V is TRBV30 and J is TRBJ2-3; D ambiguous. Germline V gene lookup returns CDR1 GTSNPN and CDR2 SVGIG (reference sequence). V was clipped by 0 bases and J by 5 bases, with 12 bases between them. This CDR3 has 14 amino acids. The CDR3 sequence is CAWSVGSLGDTQYF. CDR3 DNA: TGTGCCTGGAGTGTTGGTTCCCTTGGAGATACGCAGTATTTT.

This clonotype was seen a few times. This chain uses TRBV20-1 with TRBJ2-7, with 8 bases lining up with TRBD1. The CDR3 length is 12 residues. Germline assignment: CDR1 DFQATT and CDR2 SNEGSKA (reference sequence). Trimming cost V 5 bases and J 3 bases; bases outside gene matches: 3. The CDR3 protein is CSAVDRDYEQYF. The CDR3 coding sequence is TGCAGTGCTGTGGACAGGGACTACGAGCAGTACTTC.

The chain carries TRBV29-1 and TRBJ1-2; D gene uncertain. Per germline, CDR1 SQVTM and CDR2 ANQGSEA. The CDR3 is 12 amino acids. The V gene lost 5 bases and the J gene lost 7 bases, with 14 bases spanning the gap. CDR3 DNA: TGCAGCGTTCGGACGACGGTTGGTGGCTACACCTTC. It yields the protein CSVRTTVGGYTF.

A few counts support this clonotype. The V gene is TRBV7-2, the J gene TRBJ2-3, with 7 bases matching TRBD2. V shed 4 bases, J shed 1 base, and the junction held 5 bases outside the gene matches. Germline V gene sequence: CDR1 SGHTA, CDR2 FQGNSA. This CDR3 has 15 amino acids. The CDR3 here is CASSSSAGRTDTQYF. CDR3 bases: TGTGCCAGCAGCTCCTCAGCGGGGCGCACAGATACGCAGTATTTT.

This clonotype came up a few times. The CDR3 region is CASSRLGFQETQYF. The CDR3 bases are TGTGCCAGCAGTCGACTAGGGTTCCAAGAGACCCAGTACTTC. The rearrangement links TRBV28 to TRBJ2-5; the D gene is possibly TRBD2 (6 bases). Germline loops: CDR1 MDHEN, CDR2 SYDVKM. This CDR3 is 14 amino acids long. Trimming removed 5 bases from V and 1 base from J, with 11 bases in between.

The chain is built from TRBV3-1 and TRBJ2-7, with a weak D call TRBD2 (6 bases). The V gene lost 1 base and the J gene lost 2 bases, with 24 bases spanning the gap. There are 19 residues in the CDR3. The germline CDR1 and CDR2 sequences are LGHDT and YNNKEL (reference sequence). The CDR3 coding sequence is TGTGCCAGCAGCCAAGCCGGTTTGGGACTTCATACCATAACCTACGAGCAGTACTTC. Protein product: CASSQAGLGLHTITYEQYF.

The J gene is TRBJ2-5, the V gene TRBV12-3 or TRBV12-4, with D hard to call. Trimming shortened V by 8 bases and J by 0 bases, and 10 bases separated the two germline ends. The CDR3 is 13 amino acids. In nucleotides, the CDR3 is TGTGCCAGCTTGCCCGAGTACCAAGAGACCCAGTACTTC. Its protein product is CASLPEYQETQYF.

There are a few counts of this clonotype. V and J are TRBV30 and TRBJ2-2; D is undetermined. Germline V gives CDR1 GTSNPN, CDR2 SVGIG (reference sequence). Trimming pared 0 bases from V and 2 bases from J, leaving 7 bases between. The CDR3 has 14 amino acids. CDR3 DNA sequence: TGTGCCTGGAGTGTACTGACCAACACCGGGGAGCTGTTTTTT. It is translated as CAWSVLTNTGELFF.